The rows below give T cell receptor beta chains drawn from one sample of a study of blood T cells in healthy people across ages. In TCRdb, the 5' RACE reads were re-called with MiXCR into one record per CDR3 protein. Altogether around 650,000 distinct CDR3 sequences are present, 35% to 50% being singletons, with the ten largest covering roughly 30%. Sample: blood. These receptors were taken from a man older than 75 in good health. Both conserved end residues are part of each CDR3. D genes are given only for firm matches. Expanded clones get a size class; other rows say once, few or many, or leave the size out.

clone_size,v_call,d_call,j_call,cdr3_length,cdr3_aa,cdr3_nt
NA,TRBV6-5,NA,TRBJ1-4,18,CASSYSNRVWVVREKLFF,TGTGCCAGCAGTTACTCGAACAGGGTCTGGGTAGTAAGGGAAAAACTGTTTTTT
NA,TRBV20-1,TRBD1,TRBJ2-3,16,CSAYDSGQIAGDTQYF,TGCAGTGCCTACGACTCGGGACAGATCGCTGGGGATACGCAGTATTTT
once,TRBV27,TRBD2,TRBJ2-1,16,CASSPQTSGKYNEQFF,TGTGCCAGCAGCCCCCAGACTAGCGGAAAATACAATGAGCAGTTCTTC
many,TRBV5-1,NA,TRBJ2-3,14,CASSPGQPLDTQYF,TGCGCCAGCAGCCCCGGACAGCCTCTGGATACGCAGTATTTT
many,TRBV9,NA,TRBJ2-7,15,CASSVTTGTTTEQYF,TGTGCCAGCAGCGTGACGACCGGGACAACGACCGAGCAGTACTTC
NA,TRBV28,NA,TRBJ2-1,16,CASSLRSLSTRRGQFF,TGTGCCAGCAGTTTAAGATCTCTTTCCACCCGCAGAGGGCAGTTCTTC
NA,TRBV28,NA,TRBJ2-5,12,CATDSTSNEQYF,TGTGCCACCGACTCAACTAGCAATGAGCAGTACTTC
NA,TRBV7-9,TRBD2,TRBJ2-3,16,CASSSVQAGGLDTQYF,TGTGCCAGCAGCTCGGTACAGGCGGGGGGGCTAGATACGCAGTATTTT
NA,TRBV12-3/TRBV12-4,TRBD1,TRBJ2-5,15,CASSRRQGWQETQYF,TGTGCCAGCAGTCGTAGACAGGGGTGGCAAGAGACCCAGTACTTC
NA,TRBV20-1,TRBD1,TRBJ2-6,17,CSSPSRTGRGGANVLTF,TGCAGTTCCCCATCACGGACAGGTAGGGGTGGGGCCAACGTCCTGACTTTC
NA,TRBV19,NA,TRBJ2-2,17,CASSIVGMGSNTGELFF,TGTGCCAGTAGTATAGTGGGAATGGGATCGAACACCGGGGAGCTGTTTTTT
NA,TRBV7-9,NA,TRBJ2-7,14,CASSQESSYNEQYF,TGTGCCAGCAGCCAAGAAAGCTCCTACAATGAGCAGTACTTC
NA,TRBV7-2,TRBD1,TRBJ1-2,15,CASSLEGTGYYGYTF,TGTGCCAGCAGCTTAGAAGGGACAGGCTACTATGGCTACACCTTC
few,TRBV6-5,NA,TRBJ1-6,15,CASSYERTVGPPLHF,TGTGCCAGCAGTTACGAGAGGACAGTCGGTCCACCCCTCCACTTT
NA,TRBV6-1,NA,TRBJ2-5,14,CASSHQITGETQYF,TGTGCCAGCAGCCACCAAATCACGGGAGAGACCCAGTACTTC
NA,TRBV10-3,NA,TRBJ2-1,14,CAITPDLYHNEQFF,TGTGCCATCACCCCGGACTTGTACCACAATGAGCAGTTCTTC
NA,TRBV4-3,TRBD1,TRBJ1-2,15,CASSQARDRNYGYTF,TGCGCCAGCAGCCAAGCCCGGGACAGAAACTATGGCTACACCTTC
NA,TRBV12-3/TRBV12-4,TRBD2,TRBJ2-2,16,CASSRGGAGYTGELFF,TGTGCCAGCAGTCGGGGGGGGGCTGGGTACACCGGGGAGCTGTTTTTT
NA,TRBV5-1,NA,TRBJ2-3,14,CASRIDGGEYTQYF,TGCGCCAGCAGGATTGACGGGGGCGAATATACGCAGTATTTT
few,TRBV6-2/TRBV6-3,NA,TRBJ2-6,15,CASSDGLSGANVLTF,TGTGCCAGCAGCGACGGACTGTCTGGGGCCAACGTCCTGACTTTC
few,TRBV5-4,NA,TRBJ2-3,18,CASSGRAGARTSTDTQYF,TGTGCCAGCAGCGGCCGTGCGGGGGCCAGAACTAGCACAGATACGCAGTATTTT
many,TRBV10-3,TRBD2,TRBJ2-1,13,CAIGTSGGREQFF,TGTGCCATTGGGACTAGCGGGGGACGGGAGCAGTTCTTC
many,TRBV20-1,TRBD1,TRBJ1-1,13,CSPPGQGNTEAFF,TGCAGTCCTCCGGGACAGGGGAACACTGAAGCTTTCTTT
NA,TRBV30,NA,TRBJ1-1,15,CAWSVEQGMNTEAFF,TGTGCCTGGAGTGTAGAACAGGGTATGAACACTGAAGCTTTCTTT
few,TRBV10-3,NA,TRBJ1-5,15,CATRAGVESNQPQHF,TGTGCCACCCGCGCCGGGGTGGAGAGCAATCAGCCCCAGCATTTT
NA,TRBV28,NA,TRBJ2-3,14,CASSIQDYTDTQYF,TGTGCCAGCAGTATACAGGACTACACAGATACGCAGTATTTT
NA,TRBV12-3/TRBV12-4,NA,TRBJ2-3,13,CASRYGVTDTQYF,TGTGCCAGCAGGTATGGGGTCACAGATACGCAGTATTTT
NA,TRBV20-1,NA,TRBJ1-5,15,CSAREGGRSNQPQHF,TGCAGTGCTAGAGAAGGCGGAAGGAGTAATCAGCCCCAGCATTTT
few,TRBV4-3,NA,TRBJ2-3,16,CASSQDPRSYTDTQYF,TGCGCCAGCAGCCAAGATCCGCGAAGCTACACAGATACGCAGTATTTT
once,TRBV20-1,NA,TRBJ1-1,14,CSASPLITLTEAFF,TGCAGTGCTAGCCCCCTAATTACACTCACTGAAGCTTTCTTT
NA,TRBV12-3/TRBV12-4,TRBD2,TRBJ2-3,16,CASSFPAGGLYLTQYF,TGTGCCAGCAGTTTCCCAGCGGGGGGGCTGTATTTGACGCAGTATTTT
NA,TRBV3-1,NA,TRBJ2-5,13,CASSQTRLRTQYF,TGTGCCAGCAGCCAGACCCGACTACGGACCCAGTACTTC
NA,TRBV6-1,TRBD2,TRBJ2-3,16,CASSENSGGIGETQYF,TGTGCCAGCAGTGAAAATAGCGGGGGAATAGGAGAGACGCAGTATTTT
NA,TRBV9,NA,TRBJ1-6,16,CASSPGGAVFNSPLHF,TGTGCCAGCAGCCCCGGGGGGGCAGTTTTTAATTCACCCCTCCACTTT
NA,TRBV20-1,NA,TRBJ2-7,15,CSARNFVGVSYEQYF,TGCAGTGCTAGAAACTTCGTGGGGGTCTCCTACGAGCAGTACTTC
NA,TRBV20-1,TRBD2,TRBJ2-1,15,CSASTGLAFSNEQFF,TGCAGTGCTAGTACGGGACTAGCGTTTTCCAATGAGCAGTTCTTC
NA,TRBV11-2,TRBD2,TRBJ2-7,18,CASSSHPAGGINPYEQYF,TGTGCCAGCAGCTCCCATCCAGCGGGAGGCATAAACCCCTACGAGCAGTACTTC
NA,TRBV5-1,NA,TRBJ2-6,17,CASSLVSVLSGANVLTF,TGCGCCAGCAGCTTGGTTTCCGTACTCTCTGGGGCCAACGTCCTGACTTTC
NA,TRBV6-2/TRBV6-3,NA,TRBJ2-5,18,CASLQFPGPLSTYNEQYF,TGTGCCAGCTTACAATTCCCGGGGCCGCTCTCTACCTACAATGAGCAGTACTTC
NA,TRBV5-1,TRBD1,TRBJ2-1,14,CASSLDRGRVEQFF,TGCGCCAGCAGCCTAGACAGGGGGAGGGTTGAGCAGTTCTTC
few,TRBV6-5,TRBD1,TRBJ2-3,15,CASSQQGAGTDTQYF,TGTGCCAGCAGTCAACAGGGGGCTGGCACAGATACGCAGTATTTT
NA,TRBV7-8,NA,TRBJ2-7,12,CASGQGSNEQYF,TGTGCCAGCGGACAAGGATCTAACGAGCAGTACTTC
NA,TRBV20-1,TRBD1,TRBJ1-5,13,CSAREGGAQPQHF,TGCAGTGCTAGAGAAGGGGGCGCTCAGCCCCAGCATTTT
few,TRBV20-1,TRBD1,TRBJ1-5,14,CSARGTGNNQPQHF,TGCAGTGCTAGGGGGACAGGGAACAATCAGCCCCAGCATTTT
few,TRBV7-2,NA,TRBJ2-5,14,CASSLASSRETQYF,TGTGCCAGCAGCTTAGCTTCTAGCAGAGAGACCCAGTACTTC
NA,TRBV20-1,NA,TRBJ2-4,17,CSARDLAKVGAKNIQYF,TGCAGTGCTAGAGATCTGGCCAAGGTGGGAGCCAAAAACATTCAGTACTTC
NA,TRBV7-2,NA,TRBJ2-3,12,CASRSLANTQYF,TGTGCCAGCAGATCACTAGCCAATACGCAGTATTTT
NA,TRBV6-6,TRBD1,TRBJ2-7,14,CASSPGQGVNEQYF,TGTGCCAGCAGTCCCGGACAGGGGGTTAACGAGCAGTACTTC
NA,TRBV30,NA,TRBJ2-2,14,CAWNALGGAGELFF,TGTGCCTGGAACGCCTTAGGGGGAGCCGGGGAGCTGTTTTTT
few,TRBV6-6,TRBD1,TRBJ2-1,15,CASRPDRSSYNEQFF,TGTGCCAGCAGGCCGGACAGGAGCTCCTACAATGAGCAGTTCTTC
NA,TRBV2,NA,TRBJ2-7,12,CARSGVLNEQYF,TGTGCCAGAAGTGGGGTGTTGAACGAGCAGTACTTC
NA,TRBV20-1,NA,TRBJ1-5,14,CSAGEILSNQPQHF,TGCAGTGCAGGGGAGATTCTGAGCAATCAGCCCCAGCATTTT
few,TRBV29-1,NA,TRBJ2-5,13,CSVERADYNEQYF,TGCAGCGTTGAACGGGCTGACTACAATGAGCAGTACTTC
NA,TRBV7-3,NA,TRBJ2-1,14,CASSVSRRDNEQFF,TGTGCCAGCAGCGTATCCAGAAGAGACAATGAGCAGTTCTTC